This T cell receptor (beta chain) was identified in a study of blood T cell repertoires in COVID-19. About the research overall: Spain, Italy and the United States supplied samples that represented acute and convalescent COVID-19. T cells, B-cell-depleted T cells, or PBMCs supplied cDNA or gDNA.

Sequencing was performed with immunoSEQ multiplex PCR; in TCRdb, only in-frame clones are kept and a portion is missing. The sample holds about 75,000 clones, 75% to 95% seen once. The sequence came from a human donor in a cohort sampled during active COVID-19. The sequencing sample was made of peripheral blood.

This CDR3 reads CASSSVGPGELFF. Here the CDR3 DNA reads TGTGCCAGCAGCTCGGTGGGCCCGGGGGAGCTGTTTTTT. The rearrangement links TRBV28 to TRBJ2-2; D is ambiguous. The V gene's germline CDR1 is MDHEN and CDR2 SYDVKM. CDR3 length: 13 amino acids. The V end was cut by 6 bases, the J end by 8 bases, with 13 bases between.